Listed below are T cell receptor beta chains from one sample, sequenced in a study of shared clonotypes between healthy human individuals. Libraries were prepared by immunoSEQ multiplex PCR; TCRdb keeps only in-frame clonotypes and omits some of them. The table records approximately 940,000 clones, around three quarters of them present only once. The sequenced sample was memory CD4+ T cells sorted from blood. These receptors all come from a man between 18 and 35 years old in good health. The CDR3 runs from the conserved cysteine through the conserved F or W. D genes are given only for firm matches. Rows may omit the clone size; those that give it use once, few, many or a size class.

d_gene: -
abundance: -
v_gene: TRBV6-1
j_gene: TRBJ2-3
CDR3nt: TGTGCCAGCAGTGAAATGGGGGGCAGCACAGATACGCAGTATTTT
CDR3aa: CASSEMGGSTDTQYF

d_gene: -
abundance: few
v_gene: TRBV6-5
j_gene: TRBJ2-7
CDR3nt: TGTGCCAGCAGTTATTTGGGGGGCGAGCAGTACTTC
CDR3aa: CASSYLGGEQYF

d_gene: -
abundance: many
v_gene: TRBV6-5
j_gene: TRBJ2-6
CDR3nt: TGTGCCAGCAGTCCCTATAACGCTGGGGCCAACGTCCTGACTTTC
CDR3aa: CASSPYNAGANVLTF

d_gene: -
abundance: -
v_gene: TRBV5-1
j_gene: TRBJ1-1
CDR3nt: TGCGCCAGCAGCTTGCGCAGGGGAGGCACTGAAGCTTTCTTT
CDR3aa: CASSLRRGGTEAFF

d_gene: -
abundance: -
v_gene: TRBV21-1
j_gene: TRBJ2-2
CDR3nt: TGTGCCAGCAGCAAAGAGGGGCGGTCCTGCACCGGGGAGCTGTTTTTT
CDR3aa: CASSKEGRSCTGELFF

d_gene: -
abundance: -
v_gene: TRBV9
j_gene: TRBJ2-5
CDR3nt: TGTGCCAGCAGCGTACAGGAGTACCAAGAGACCCAGTACTTC
CDR3aa: CASSVQEYQETQYF

d_gene: -
abundance: -
v_gene: TRBV30
j_gene: TRBJ1-2
CDR3nt: TGTGCCTGGAGTGCCGGGGCGGGCTACACCTTC
CDR3aa: CAWSAGAGYTF

d_gene: -
abundance: -
v_gene: TRBV18
j_gene: TRBJ1-1
CDR3nt: TGTGCCAGCTCACCATACATTGGGGGCAAGGACACTGAAGCTTTCTTT
CDR3aa: CASSPYIGGKDTEAFF

d_gene: -
abundance: many
v_gene: TRBV19
j_gene: TRBJ1-1
CDR3nt: TGTGCCAGTAGTGGGGGGCTTCTGAACACTGAAGCTTTCTTT
CDR3aa: CASSGGLLNTEAFF

d_gene: -
abundance: -
v_gene: TRBV6-6
j_gene: TRBJ2-7
CDR3nt: TGTGCCAGCAGTAGACTGATCCTCTACGAGCAGTACTTC
CDR3aa: CASSRLILYEQYF

d_gene: TRBD1
abundance: once
v_gene: TRBV9
j_gene: TRBJ2-2
CDR3nt: TGTGCCAGCAGCAGGACAGGGGGCGTCTCGATCGCCGGGGAGCTGTTTTTT
CDR3aa: CASSRTGGVSIAGELFF

d_gene: TRBD1
abundance: -
v_gene: TRBV30
j_gene: TRBJ1-3
CDR3nt: TGTGCCTTTCTCCGACAGGGAAGAGGGTACACCATATATTTT
CDR3aa: CAFLRQGRGYTIYF

d_gene: TRBD2
abundance: -
v_gene: TRBV27
j_gene: TRBJ2-7
CDR3nt: TGTGCCAGCAGACCTCCGGGACTAGCGGGAGTCTACGAGCAGTACTTC
CDR3aa: CASRPPGLAGVYEQYF

d_gene: -
abundance: few
v_gene: TRBV6-4
j_gene: TRBJ2-7
CDR3nt: TGTGCCAGACCCAGGCCGATAACCTACGAGCAGTACTTC
CDR3aa: CARPRPITYEQYF

d_gene: -
abundance: -
v_gene: TRBV4-1
j_gene: TRBJ2-1
CDR3nt: TGCGCCAGCAGCCAAGATTTTACCCGGGGGAACAATGAGCAGTTCTTC
CDR3aa: CASSQDFTRGNNEQFF

d_gene: -
abundance: few
v_gene: TRBV29-1
j_gene: TRBJ2-7
CDR3nt: TGCAGCGTTGACGCGGGGACAAATTACGAGCAGTACTTC
CDR3aa: CSVDAGTNYEQYF

d_gene: -
abundance: -
v_gene: TRBV6-5
j_gene: TRBJ2-7
CDR3nt: TGTGCCAGCAGGCTACAGGGTGCCGAGCAGTACTTC
CDR3aa: CASRLQGAEQYF

d_gene: TRBD1
abundance: -
v_gene: TRBV7-2
j_gene: TRBJ1-4
CDR3nt: TGTGCCAGCAGCCAAACGTCGCAGGGGGGAAGTGAAAAACTGTTTTTT
CDR3aa: CASSQTSQGGSEKLFF

d_gene: TRBD1
abundance: -
v_gene: TRBV7-2
j_gene: TRBJ2-5
CDR3nt: TGTGCCAGCGCAGGGGGCTGGCAAGAGACCCAGTACTTC
CDR3aa: CASAGGWQETQYF

d_gene: TRBD2
abundance: -
v_gene: TRBV2
j_gene: TRBJ2-7
CDR3nt: TGTGCCAGCAGAGCCCAGGGACTAGCGGCCTACGAGCAGTACTTC
CDR3aa: CASRAQGLAAYEQYF

d_gene: TRBD2
abundance: -
v_gene: TRBV28
j_gene: TRBJ2-3
CDR3nt: TGTGCCAGCAGTTCCCCCGGGACTAGCGGGGTCACAGATACGCAGTATTTT
CDR3aa: CASSSPGTSGVTDTQYF

d_gene: -
abundance: -
v_gene: TRBV11-2
j_gene: TRBJ1-2
CDR3nt: TGTGCCAGCAGCTCCATTCGGGACGCCCCATACTATGGCTACACCTTC
CDR3aa: CASSSIRDAPYYGYTF

d_gene: -
abundance: -
v_gene: TRBV5-1
j_gene: TRBJ1-2
CDR3nt: TGCGCCAGCAGCTTAAGTCAGGGGAACTATGGCTACACCTTC
CDR3aa: CASSLSQGNYGYTF

d_gene: TRBD2
abundance: few
v_gene: TRBV5-1
j_gene: TRBJ2-3
CDR3nt: TGCGCCAGCAGACCAGTAGCGGGAACATCCACAGATACGCAGTATTTT
CDR3aa: CASRPVAGTSTDTQYF

d_gene: -
abundance: -
v_gene: TRBV7-3
j_gene: TRBJ2-7
CDR3nt: TGTGCCAGCAGCTTAAGTGGGGCGTACGAGCAGTACTTC
CDR3aa: CASSLSGAYEQYF

d_gene: TRBD2
abundance: -
v_gene: TRBV28
j_gene: TRBJ2-5
CDR3nt: TGTGCCAGCAGCTCAGCCGGGACTAGCGGGATTAAGACCCAGTACTTC
CDR3aa: CASSSAGTSGIKTQYF